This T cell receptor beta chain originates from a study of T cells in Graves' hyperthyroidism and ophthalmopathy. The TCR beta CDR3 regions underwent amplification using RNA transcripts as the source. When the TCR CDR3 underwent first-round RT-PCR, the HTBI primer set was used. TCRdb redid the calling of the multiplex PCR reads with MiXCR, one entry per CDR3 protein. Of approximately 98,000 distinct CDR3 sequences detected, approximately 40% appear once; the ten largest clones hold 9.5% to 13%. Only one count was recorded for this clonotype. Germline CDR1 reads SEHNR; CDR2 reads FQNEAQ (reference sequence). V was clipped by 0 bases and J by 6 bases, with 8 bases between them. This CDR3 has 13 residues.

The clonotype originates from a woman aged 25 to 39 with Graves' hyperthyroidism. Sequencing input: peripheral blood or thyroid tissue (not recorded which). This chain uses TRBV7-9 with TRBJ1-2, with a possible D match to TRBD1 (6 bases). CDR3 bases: TGTGCCAGCAGCTTAGCCAACAGGGATGGCTACACCTTC. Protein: CASSLANRDGYTF. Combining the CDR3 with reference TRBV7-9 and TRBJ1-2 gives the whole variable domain DTGVSQNPRHKITKRGQNVTFRCDPISEHNRLYWYRQTLGQGPEFLTYFQNEAQLEKSRLLSDRFSAERPKGSFSTLEIQRTEQGDSAMYLCASSLANRDGYTFGSGTRLTVV.